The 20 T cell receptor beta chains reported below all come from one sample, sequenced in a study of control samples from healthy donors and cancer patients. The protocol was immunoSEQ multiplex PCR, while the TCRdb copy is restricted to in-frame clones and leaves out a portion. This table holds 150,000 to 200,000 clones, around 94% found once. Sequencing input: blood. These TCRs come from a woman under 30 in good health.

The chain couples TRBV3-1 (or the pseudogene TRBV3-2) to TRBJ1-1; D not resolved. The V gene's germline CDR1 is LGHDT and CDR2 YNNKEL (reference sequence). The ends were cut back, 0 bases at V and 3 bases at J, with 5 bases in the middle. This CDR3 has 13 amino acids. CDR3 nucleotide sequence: TGTGCCAGCAGCCAAGACGGCTACACTGAAGCTTTCTTT. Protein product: CASSQDGYTEAFF.

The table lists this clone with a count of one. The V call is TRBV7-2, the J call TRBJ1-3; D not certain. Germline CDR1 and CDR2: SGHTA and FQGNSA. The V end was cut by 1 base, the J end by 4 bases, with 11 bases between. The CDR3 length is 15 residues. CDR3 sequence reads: CASSLDGPLGNTIYF. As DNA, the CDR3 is TGTGCCAGCAGCTTAGATGGGCCATTGGGAAACACCATATATTTT.

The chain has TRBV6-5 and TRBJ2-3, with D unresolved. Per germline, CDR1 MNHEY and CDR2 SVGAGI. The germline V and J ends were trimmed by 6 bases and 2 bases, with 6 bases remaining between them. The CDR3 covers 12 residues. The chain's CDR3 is CASRDTTDTQYF. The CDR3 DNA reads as TGTGCCAGCAGAGACACCACAGATACGCAGTATTTT.

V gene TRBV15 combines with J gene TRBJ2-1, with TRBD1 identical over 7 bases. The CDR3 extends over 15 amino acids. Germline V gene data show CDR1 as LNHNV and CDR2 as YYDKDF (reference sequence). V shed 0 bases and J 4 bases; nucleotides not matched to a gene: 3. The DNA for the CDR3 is TGTGCCACCAGCAGAGATGAGGGGGCGTACAATGAGCAGTTCTTC. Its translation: CATSRDEGAYNEQFF.

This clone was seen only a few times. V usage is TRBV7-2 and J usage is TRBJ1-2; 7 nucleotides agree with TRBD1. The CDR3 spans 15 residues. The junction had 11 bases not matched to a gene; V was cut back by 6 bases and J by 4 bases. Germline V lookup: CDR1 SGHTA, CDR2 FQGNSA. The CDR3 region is CASRPLDRVGYGYTF. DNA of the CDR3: TGTGCCAGCAGGCCTCTAGACAGGGTCGGCTATGGCTACACCTTC.

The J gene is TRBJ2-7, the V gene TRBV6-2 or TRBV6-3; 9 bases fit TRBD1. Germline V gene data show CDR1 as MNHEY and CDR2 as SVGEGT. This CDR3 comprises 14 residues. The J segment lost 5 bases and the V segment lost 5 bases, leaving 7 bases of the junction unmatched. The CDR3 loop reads CASSPRDRADEQYF. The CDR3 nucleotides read TGTGCCAGCAGTCCCCGGGACAGGGCCGACGAGCAGTACTTC.

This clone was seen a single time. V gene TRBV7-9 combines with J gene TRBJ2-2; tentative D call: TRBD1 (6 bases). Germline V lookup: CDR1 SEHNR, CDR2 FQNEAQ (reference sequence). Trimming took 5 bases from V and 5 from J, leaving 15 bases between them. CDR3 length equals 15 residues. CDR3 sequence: CASSEPQQGTGELFF. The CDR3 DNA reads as TGTGCCAGCAGCGAACCTCAACAGGGAACCGGGGAGCTGTTTTTT. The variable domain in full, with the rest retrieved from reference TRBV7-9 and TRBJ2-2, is DTGVSQNPRHKITKRGQNVTFRCDPISEHNRLYWYRQTLGQGPEFLTYFQNEAQLEKSRLLSDRFSAERPKGSFSTLEIQRTEQGDSAMYLCASSEPQQGTGELFFGEGSRLTVL.

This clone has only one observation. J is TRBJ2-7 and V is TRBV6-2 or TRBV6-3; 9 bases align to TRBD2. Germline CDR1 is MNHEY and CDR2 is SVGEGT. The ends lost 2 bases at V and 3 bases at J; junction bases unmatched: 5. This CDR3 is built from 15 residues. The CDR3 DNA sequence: TGTGCCAGCAGTTACGCGGGGGGGCGAAACTACGAGCAGTACTTC. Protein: CASSYAGGRNYEQYF.

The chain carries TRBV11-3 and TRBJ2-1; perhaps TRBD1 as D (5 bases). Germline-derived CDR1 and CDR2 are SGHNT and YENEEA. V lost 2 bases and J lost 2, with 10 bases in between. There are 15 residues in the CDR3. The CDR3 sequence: CASSLRRGPYNEQFF. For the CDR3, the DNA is TGTGCCAGCAGCTTAAGAAGGGGCCCCTACAATGAGCAGTTCTTC. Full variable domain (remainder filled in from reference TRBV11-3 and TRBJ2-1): EAGVVQSPRYKIIEKKQPVAFWCNPISGHNTLYWYLQNLGQGPELLIRYENEEAVDDSQLPKDRFSAERLKGVDSTLKIQPAELGDSAVYLCASSLRRGPYNEQFFGPGTRLTVL.

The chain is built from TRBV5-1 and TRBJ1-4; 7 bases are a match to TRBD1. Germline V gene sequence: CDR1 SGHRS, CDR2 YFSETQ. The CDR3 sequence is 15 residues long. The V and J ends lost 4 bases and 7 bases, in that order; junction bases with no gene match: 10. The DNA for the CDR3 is TGCGCCAGCAGCCCCAGGGGTAGGGGGCTTGAAAAACTGTTTTTT. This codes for CASSPRGRGLEKLFF.

CDR3 amino acids: CASSLAKQPSYNSPLHF. CDR3 coding DNA: TGTGCCAGCAGCTTAGCGAAACAGCCGTCCTATAATTCACCCCTCCACTTT. J is TRBJ1-6 and V is TRBV7-6, with D uncertain. V lost 0 bases, J lost 1 base, and 10 bases lay in between. CDR1 and CDR2 (germline): SGHVS, FNYEAQ. The CDR3 has 17 amino acids.

CDR3 in amino acids: CASSYGPGGTQETQYF. The CDR3 coding sequence is TGTGCCAGCAGCTATGGACCCGGCGGGACCCAAGAGACCCAGTACTTC. V and J are TRBV7-6 and TRBJ2-5; D might be TRBD2 (6 bases). Looked up from germline, CDR1 is SGHVS and CDR2 is FNYEAQ. This CDR3 spans 16 amino acids. The ends were cut back, 4 bases at V and 1 base at J, with 16 bases in the middle. Combining the CDR3 with reference TRBV7-6 and TRBJ2-5 gives the whole variable domain GAGVSQSPRYKVTKRGQDVALRCDPISGHVSLYWYRQALGQGPEFLTYFNYEAQQDKSGLPNDRFSAERPEGSISTLTIQRTEQRDSAMYRCASSYGPGGTQETQYFGPGTRLLVL.

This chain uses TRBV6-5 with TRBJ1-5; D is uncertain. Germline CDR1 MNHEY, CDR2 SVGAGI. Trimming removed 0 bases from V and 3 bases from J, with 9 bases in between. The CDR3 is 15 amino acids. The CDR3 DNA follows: TGTGCCAGCAGTTACTCATTGGGAGTCAATCAGCCCCAGCATTTT. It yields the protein CASSYSLGVNQPQHF.

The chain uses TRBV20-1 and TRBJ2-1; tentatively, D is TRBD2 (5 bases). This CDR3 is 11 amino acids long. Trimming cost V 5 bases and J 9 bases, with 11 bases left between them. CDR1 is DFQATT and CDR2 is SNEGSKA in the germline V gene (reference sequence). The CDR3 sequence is CSAERATEQFF. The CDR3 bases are TGCAGTGCTGAGAGGGCCACTGAGCAGTTCTTC.

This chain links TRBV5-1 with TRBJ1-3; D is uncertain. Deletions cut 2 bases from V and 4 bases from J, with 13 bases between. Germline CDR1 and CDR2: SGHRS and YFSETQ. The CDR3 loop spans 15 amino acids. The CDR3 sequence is CASSLTGSGGNTIYF. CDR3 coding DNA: TGCGCCAGCAGCTTAACCGGGAGCGGGGGAAACACCATATATTTT.

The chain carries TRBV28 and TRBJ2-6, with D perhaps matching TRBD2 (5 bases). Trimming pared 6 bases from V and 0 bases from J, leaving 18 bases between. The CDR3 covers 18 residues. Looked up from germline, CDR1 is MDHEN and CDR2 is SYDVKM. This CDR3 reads CASSLDSPSDSGANVLTF. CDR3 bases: TGTGCCAGCAGCCTGGACTCTCCGTCCGACTCTGGGGCCAACGTCCTGACTTTC.

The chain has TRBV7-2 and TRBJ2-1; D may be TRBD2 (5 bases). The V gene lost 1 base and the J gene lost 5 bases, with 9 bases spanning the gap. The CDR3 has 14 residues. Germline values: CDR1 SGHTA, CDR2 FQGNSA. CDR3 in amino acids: CASSLGGWDNEQFF. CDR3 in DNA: TGTGCCAGCAGCTTAGGAGGGTGGGACAATGAGCAGTTCTTC.

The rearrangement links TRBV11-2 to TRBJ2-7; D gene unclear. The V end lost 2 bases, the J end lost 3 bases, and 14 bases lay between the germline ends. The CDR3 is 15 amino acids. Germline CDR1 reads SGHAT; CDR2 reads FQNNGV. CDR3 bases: TGTGCCAGCAGCTTATTCACGAGTAGCCTCTACGAGCAGTACTTC. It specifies CASSLFTSSLYEQYF.

The CDR3 coding sequence is TGTGCCAGCGGGTCTGGGGGAATAGTCACCGGGGAGCTGTTTTTT. Translation gives CASGSGGIVTGELFF. V gene TRBV28 combines with J gene TRBJ2-2; D assignment may be TRBD1 or TRBD2 (5 bases each). The CDR3 is 15 amino acids. Trimming removed 8 bases from V and 4 bases from J, with 17 bases in between. Germline V gene data show CDR1 as MDHEN and CDR2 as SYDVKM.

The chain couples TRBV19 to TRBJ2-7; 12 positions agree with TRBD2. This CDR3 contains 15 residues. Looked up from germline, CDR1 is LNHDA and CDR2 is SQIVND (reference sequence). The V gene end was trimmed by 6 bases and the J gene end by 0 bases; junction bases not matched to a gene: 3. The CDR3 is CASSQLAGGSYEQYF. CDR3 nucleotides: TGTGCCAGTAGCCAACTAGCGGGGGGCTCCTACGAGCAGTACTTC.